This TCR beta chain appears in the sequencing data of a study of regulatory T cells in long-lasting Graves disease. Arm-PCR with iRepertoire HTBI primers amplified the CDR3 regions for these TCR beta libraries. TCRdb reprocessed the multiplex PCR reads via MiXCR and lists one record per CDR3 protein. The table lists approximately 350,000 distinct CDR3 sequences, 15% to 20% of them singletons. Study-wide results and caveats: Persistent patients shared more public clonotypes (approximately 2,700) than newly diagnosed patients (about 1,000). The study found TRBV28, TRBJ1-2 and TRBJ2-5 favored in persistent disease.

Ten or more counts support this clonotype. Its cognate antigen is unknown. The time point is: newly diagnosed GD, antithyroid drugs for less than 3 months. Construction of the TCR library relied on RNA isolated from PBMCs. Germline V CDR1 and CDR2: MDHEN, SYDVKM. The CDR3 is made up of 14 amino acids. Between the trimmed V and J ends, which lost 3 bases and 1 base, there was a span of 9 bases. This same sample was also part of a study on T cells in Graves' hyperthyroidism and ophthalmopathy. As that report states: Exclusion of a patient resulted from uncontrolled infection, other autoimmune disease, pregnancy or lactation.

V usage is TRBV28 and J usage is TRBJ1-1; D uncertain. The starting material was peripheral blood mononuclear cells (PBMCs), obtained at new diagnosis, from a patient treated with antithyroid drugs. The TCR originated in a woman between 18 and 29 years old with Graves disease. DNA of the CDR3: TGTGCCAGCAGTTTCGGACTCTCGAACACTGAAGCTTTCTTT. This translates into CASSFGLSNTEAFF. The complete variable domain, with remaining parts taken from reference TRBV28 and TRBJ1-1, reads DVKVTQSSRYLVKRTGEKVFLECVQDMDHENMFWYRQDPGLGLRLIYFSYDVKMKEKGDIPEGYSVSREKKERFSLILESASTNQTSMYLCASSFGLSNTEAFFGQGTRLTVV.